What follows are 16 T cell receptor beta chains derived from one specimen sequenced in a study of radiation and T cells in renal cell carcinoma. Regarding time point: blood 2 weeks post-SBRT. Treatment noted: 15 Gy SBRT to primary tumor, nephrectomy 4 weeks later. Profiled with immunoSEQ multiplex PCR; TCRdb holds only in-frame clones, not every one. This table has roughly 130,000 clones, 75% to 90% appearing once. Material: blood, obtained from a patient whose treatment included radiotherapy and nephrectomy. The receptors come from a woman aged 60-75 years with renal cell carcinoma.

This chain uses TRBV11-2 with TRBJ1-4; D is perhaps TRBD1 (5 bases). Germline loops: CDR1 SGHAT, CDR2 FQNNGV. There are 12 residues in the CDR3. V lost 2 bases and J 7 bases, leaving 5 bases between the germline ends. The CDR3 reads CASSLRGEKLFF. The CDR3 DNA sequence: TGTGCCAGCAGCTTAAGGGGTGAAAAACTGTTTTTT.

V is TRBV29-1 and J is TRBJ1-2; 7 bases align to TRBD1. CDR1 is SQVTM and CDR2 is ANQGSEA in the germline V gene. J was trimmed by 14 bases and V by 1 base; bases with no gene match: 10. The CDR3 has 12 amino acids. CDR3 in amino acids: CSVEALETGETF. The CDR3 DNA follows: TGCAGCGTTGAAGCCCTAGAAACAGGGGAGACCTTC.

V and J are TRBV6-5 and TRBJ1-1; D remains unclear. Germline V gene data show CDR1 as MNHEY and CDR2 as SVGAGI. V dropped 0 bases and J dropped 0 bases, with 8 bases sitting between them. The CDR3 has 15 residues. The CDR3 protein is CASSYSRWVNTEAFF. CDR3 nucleotide sequence: TGTGCCAGCAGTTACTCGAGGTGGGTGAACACTGAAGCTTTCTTT.

J is TRBJ2-3 and V is TRBV5-6; D not certain. CDR1 is SGHDT and CDR2 is YYEEEE in the germline V gene. V was shortened by 0 bases and J by 2 bases, with 7 bases between the two germline ends. This CDR3 is 14 amino acids long. The CDR3 protein is CASSLGRTTDTQYF. CDR3 DNA: TGTGCCAGCAGCTTGGGCAGAACCACAGATACGCAGTATTTT.

This chain connects TRBV5-5 to TRBJ2-2; 10 bases match TRBD1. The trim removed 4 bases at V and 4 bases at J, leaving 7 bases unmatched. This CDR3 spans 16 amino acids. Germline V gives CDR1 SGHKS, CDR2 YYEKEE (reference sequence). The CDR3 loop reads CASSPGQGIATGELFF. The CDR3 DNA reads TGTGCCAGCAGCCCGGGACAGGGGATCGCCACCGGGGAGCTGTTTTTT.

This sequence joins TRBV18 and TRBJ1-1, with TRBD1 matching 8 bases. Germline V gives CDR1 KGHSH, CDR2 LQKENI. The CDR3 has 12 residues. V lost 3 bases to trimming and J lost 10 bases; unmatched junction nucleotides: 4. The CDR3 protein is CASSPGQVAAFF. The CDR3 DNA is TGTGCCAGCTCACCGGGACAGGTTGCAGCTTTCTTT. Using reference TRBV18 and TRBJ1-1 for the parts outside the CDR3, the full variable domain is NAGVMQNPRHLVRRRGQEARLRCSPMKGHSHVYWYRQLPEEGLKFMVYLQKENIIDESGMPKERFSAEFPKEGPSILRIQQVVRGDSAAYFCASSPGQVAAFFGQGTRLTVV.

This chain joins TRBV4-2 and TRBJ2-2; a weak D match, TRBD2 (6 bases). Between the trimmed V and J ends, which lost 6 bases and 0 bases, there was a span of 14 bases. The CDR3 is 16 amino acids. The V gene's germline CDR1 is LGHNA and CDR2 YNFKEQ. CDR3 DNA: TGTGCCAGCAGGGAAAGGGGAGGTCCGAACACCGGGGAGCTGTTTTTT. Protein sequence: CASRERGGPNTGELFF.

The chain uses TRBV6-5 and TRBJ1-2; possible D gene TRBD1, 6 bases. With 2 bases removed from V and 1 base from J, the gap between germline ends came to 11 bases. The CDR3 length is 15 residues. Germline loops: CDR1 MNHEY, CDR2 SVGAGI. The CDR3 DNA is TGTGCCAGCAGTTACCTTACAGGGAGTAACTATGGCTACACCTTC. Protein: CASSYLTGSNYGYTF.

This clone was seen a few times. V is TRBV9 and J is TRBJ2-2, with 10 bases identical to TRBD2. The CDR3 has 16 amino acids. J was trimmed by 4 bases and V by 3 bases; bases with no gene match: 6. In germline, CDR1 is SGDLS, CDR2 YYNGEE. CDR3 loop: CASSDVAGGGTGELFF. CDR3 nucleotides: TGTGCCAGCAGCGACGTAGCGGGGGGTGGCACCGGGGAGCTGTTTTTT.

This clone has just one count. The chain employs TRBV7-3 and TRBJ2-1; 15 bases match TRBD2. Per the germline V gene, CDR1 is SGHTA and CDR2 is FQGTGA. This CDR3 spans 17 amino acids. After removal of 4 bases from V and 9 bases from J, the junction contained 10 bases not matched to a gene. The DNA of the CDR3 is TGTGCCAGCAGCTCGGGACTAGCGGGAGGTGGTTCGAGTGAGCAGTTCTTC. This codes for CASSSGLAGGGSSEQFF. Supplemented by reference TRBV7-3 and TRBJ2-1, the full variable domain reads GAGVSQTPSNKVTEKGKYVELRCDPISGHTALYWYRQSLGQGPEFLIYFQGTGAADDSGLPNDRFFAVRPEGSVSTLKIQRTERGDSAVYLCASSSGLAGGGSSEQFFGPGTRLTVL.

The chain uses TRBV5-1 and TRBJ1-1, with D possibly matching TRBD1 (6 bases). The CDR3 has 14 amino acids. Trimming shortened V by 6 bases and J by 1 base, and 13 bases separated the two germline ends. CDR1 is SGHRS and CDR2 is YFSETQ in the germline V gene. The CDR3, as DNA: TGCGCCAGCACACCGCAAGGGGGGAACACTGAAGCTTTCTTT. Translated, it gives CASTPQGGNTEAFF. Based on the CDR3 plus reference TRBV5-1 and TRBJ1-1, the full variable domain is KAGVTQTPRYLIKTRGQQVTLSCSPISGHRSVSWYQQTPGQGLQFLFEYFSETQRNKGNFPGRFSGRQFSNSRSEMNVSTLELGDSALYLCASTPQGGNTEAFFGQGTRLTVV.

This rearrangement joins TRBV12-5 to TRBJ2-2; no clear D. Between the trimmed V and J ends, which lost 6 bases and 2 bases, there was a span of 13 bases. Germline values: CDR1 LGHNT, CDR2 FRNRAP. This CDR3 spans 15 amino acids. The CDR3 DNA follows: TGTGCTAGTGGCCCGGGTTTCGGCAACACCGGGGAGCTGTTTTTT. Protein: CASGPGFGNTGELFF.

The chain combines TRBV6-5 with TRBJ2-7, with 9 bases that match TRBD1. Trimming at V came to 2 bases and at J to 3 bases, leaving 2 bases not matched to a gene. The CDR3 totals 14 residues. Germline V lookup: CDR1 MNHEY, CDR2 SVGAGI. The CDR3 DNA sequence: TGTGCCAGCAGTTACGGGACAGGGAACTACGAGCAGTACTTC. Protein sequence: CASSYGTGNYEQYF.

This chain links TRBV6-5 with TRBJ2-7; 9 bases map to TRBD1. Germline CDR1 is MNHEY and CDR2 is SVGAGI. The CDR3 has 15 amino acids. The V gene end was trimmed by 6 bases and the J gene end by 4 bases; junction bases not matched to a gene: 10. The CDR3 loop is CASRDDRDREYEQYF. CDR3 coding DNA: TGTGCCAGCAGGGATGACCGGGACAGGGAATACGAGCAGTACTTC.

This sequence joins TRBV5-6 and TRBJ1-1; tentative D call: TRBD1 (5 bases). The CDR3 is 13 amino acids. CDR1 is SGHDT and CDR2 is YYEEEE in the germline V gene. The germline V and J ends were trimmed by 0 bases and 5 bases, with 8 bases remaining between them. The CDR3 region is CASSLDRPTEAFF. In nucleotides, the CDR3 is TGTGCCAGCAGCTTGGACAGGCCTACTGAAGCTTTCTTT.

DNA for the CDR3: TGTGCCAGCAGCGTAGTCAGCCAGGGAAACTATGGCTACACCTTC. This encodes CASSVVSQGNYGYTF. The chain is built from TRBV9 and TRBJ1-2, with D perhaps TRBD1 (5 bases). V gave up 0 bases and J gave up 2 bases, with 11 bases separating them. The CDR3 has 15 residues. Germline CDR1 is SGDLS and CDR2 is YYNGEE.